A single sample gave rise to the 31 T cell receptor beta chains below, sequenced in a study of post-analysis software for immune sequencing data (dated by TCRdb to the mid-2010s). The paper's findings and limits, for the study overall: Patients showed significantly higher frequencies than controls for about 5 TRBV segments, among them TRBV5-6, TRBV5-1 and TRBV20-1.

Their target antigens are unknown. Receptor libraries were prepared by PCR. Sequencing used an Illumina HiSeq 2500. To reduce PCR and sequencing biases, unique molecular identifiers were built into the TCR beta cDNA libraries. Through fastp at Q25 and MiXCR, TCRdb rebuilt clones from the public reads, retaining in-frame beta chains. Each entry merges the rows of one CDR3 protein and shows their most common DNA and genes. This sample comprises 700,000 to 900,000 distinct CDR3 sequences, about 43% of them detected only once. Together, the top ten hold 4% to 5% of the sample. What was sequenced was blood. These TCRs come from a girl under 18 with multiple sclerosis.

This clonotype was seen more than once but under ten times. The chain uses TRBV4-1 and TRBJ1-5; D may be TRBD1 (5 bases). Trimming pared 2 bases from V and 5 bases from J, leaving 19 bases between. The CDR3 has 17 residues. Germline CDR1 and CDR2: MGHRA and YSYEKL. CDR3 loop: CASSQSFREVRHQPQHF. CDR3 nucleotide sequence: TGCGCCAGCAGCCAAAGCTTCAGGGAGGTAAGGCATCAGCCCCAGCATTTT.

The rearrangement links TRBV20-1 to TRBJ2-5, with TRBD1 matching 7 bases. Unmatched junction bases numbered 9, after V lost 4 bases and J lost 4 bases. CDR3 length: 14 residues. Germline values: CDR1 DFQATT, CDR2 SNEGSKA (reference sequence). CDR3 residues: CSAKGTGESETQYF. For the CDR3, the DNA is TGCAGTGCTAAGGGTACAGGGGAGTCAGAGACCCAGTACTTC.

The chain combines TRBV12-3 or TRBV12-4 with TRBJ1-2, with 10 bases lining up with TRBD1. Trimming at V came to 7 bases and at J to 7 bases, leaving 21 bases not matched to a gene. This CDR3 comprises 18 residues. CDR3 amino acids: CASTFTRDRGLTPGGYTF. The CDR3 nucleotides read TGTGCCAGCACCTTTACCCGAGACAGGGGGCTTACCCCCGGTGGCTACACCTTC.

This sequence joins TRBV20-1 and TRBJ2-5, with 8 positions matching TRBD1. Gene TRBJ2-7 matches the end of the DNA better, so the J call may be wrong. The CDR3 loop spans 14 amino acids. Germline loops: CDR1 DFQATT, CDR2 SNEGSKA (reference sequence). The CDR3 nucleotides read TGCAGTGCTAGCCGGGGGACAGGACCTCCCGAGCAGTACTTC. Encoded protein: CSASRGTGPPEQYF.

This clonotype was observed a handful of times. This chain joins TRBV20-1 and TRBJ2-7; TRBD2 agrees at 10 bases. Germline V gene sequence: CDR1 DFQATT, CDR2 SNEGSKA (reference sequence). This CDR3 has 17 residues. Losses at the gene ends were 0 bases for V and 0 bases for J; bases not matched to a gene: 8. The CDR3 reads CSARDLAGVFPSYEQYF. For the CDR3, the DNA is TGCAGTGCTAGAGACCTAGCGGGAGTGTTTCCCTCCTACGAGCAGTACTTC.

This clonotype was observed a handful of times. CDR3 residues: CASSFTGLASHEQFF. CDR3 nucleotide sequence: TGCGCCAGCAGCTTTACCGGACTAGCGTCCCATGAGCAGTTCTTC. The chain employs TRBV5-1 and TRBJ2-1; TRBD2 matches at 9 bases. The CDR3 extends over 15 amino acids. Unmatched junction bases numbered 8, after V lost 2 bases and J lost 8 bases. Germline V gene lookup returns CDR1 SGHRS and CDR2 YFSETQ.

The chain uses TRBV11-2 and TRBJ2-3; D is unresolved. V was shortened by 2 bases and J by 7 bases, with 7 bases between the two germline ends. CDR3 length: 12 residues. Germline lookup yields CDR1 SGHAT and CDR2 FQNNGV. CDR3 nucleotide sequence: TGTGCCAGCAGCTTACCTGGGAATACGCAGTATTTT. Amino acid sequence: CASSLPGNTQYF.

This clonotype was found a few times. This chain uses TRBV28 with TRBJ1-6, with 9 bases lining up with TRBD1. The V gene's germline CDR1 is MDHEN and CDR2 SYDVKM. V was pared by 5 bases and J by 9 bases, with 11 bases of the junction left unmatched. The CDR3 consists of 16 residues. DNA of the CDR3: TGTGCCAGCAGTCGACGGACAGGGGAAGGTAGTTCACCCCTCCACTTT. Its protein product is CASSRRTGEGSSPLHF.

This chain links TRBV11-2 with TRBJ2-4, with D tentatively TRBD1 (5 bases). V lost 1 base to trimming and J lost 7 bases, with 14 bases between them. Germline V CDR1 and CDR2: SGHAT, FQNNGV. This CDR3 is 15 amino acids long. CDR3 sequence reads: CASSLGGEYGNIQYF. CDR3 nucleotides: TGTGCCAGCAGCTTAGGGGGCGAATACGGGAACATTCAGTACTTC.

V usage is TRBV20-1 and J usage is TRBJ2-2; D is unclear. V was cut by 2 bases and J by 0 bases, with 7 bases left in between. This CDR3 contains 14 residues. Germline V CDR1 and CDR2: DFQATT, SNEGSKA (reference sequence). As DNA, the CDR3 is TGCAGTGCTAGAAGGCCTCCGAACACCGGGGAGCTGTTTTTT. Its protein is CSARRPPNTGELFF.

A single count supports this clonotype. The chain uses TRBV12-3 or TRBV12-4 and TRBJ2-3; TRBD1 matches 8 bases. The CDR3 length is 18 residues. The V gene end was trimmed by 0 bases and the J gene end by 0 bases; junction bases not matched to a gene: 8. CDR3 in amino acids: CASSLALTGGTSTDTQYF. CDR3 in DNA: TGTGCCAGCAGTTTAGCGCTCACAGGGGGGACTAGCACAGATACGCAGTATTTT.

Notes on this clonotype: This may stem from a read error, because a much larger clone lies one nucleotide away. The CDR3 coding sequence is TGCAGTGCTAGAGGGGGTGAGCGAGCGGGAGGGTCGGGTGAGCAGTTCTTC. It translates to CSARGGERAGGSGEQFF. V gene TRBV20-1 combines with J gene TRBJ2-1; TRBD2 matches 10 bases. The CDR3 has 17 residues. The V gene's germline CDR1 is DFQATT and CDR2 SNEGSKA (reference sequence). V shed 1 base and J 9 bases; nucleotides not matched to a gene: 15.

This clonotype was counted a few times. The chain has TRBV5-1 and TRBJ2-7; 7 bases fit TRBD2. The CDR3 is made up of 15 amino acids. J lost 5 bases, V lost 4 bases, and 12 bases had no gene match. In germline, CDR1 is SGHRS, CDR2 YFSETQ. The CDR3 region is CASSPVGGSLHEQYF. The DNA of the CDR3 is TGCGCCAGCAGCCCCGTGGGAGGGAGTCTCCACGAGCAGTACTTC.

The count of this clonotype is one. The genes are TRBV5-1 and TRBJ2-3, with D unclear. V lost 6 bases to trimming and J lost 2 bases, with 19 bases between them. Germline V gene lookup returns CDR1 SGHRS and CDR2 YFSETQ. This CDR3 is built from 16 residues. CDR3 sequence reads: CASMIWGQLSTDTQYF. The DNA of the CDR3 is TGCGCCAGCATGATCTGGGGTCAGCTTTCCACAGATACGCAGTATTTT. The entire variable domain, with the rest obtained from reference TRBV5-1 and TRBJ2-3, is as follows: KAGVTQTPRYLIKTRGQQVTLSCSPISGHRSVSWYQQTPGQGLQFLFEYFSETQRNKGNFPGRFSGRQFSNSRSEMNVSTLELGDSALYLCASMIWGQLSTDTQYFGPGTRLTVL.

The rearrangement links TRBV4-3 to TRBJ1-1, with a tentative D call TRBD1 (5 bases). Germline assignment: CDR1 LGHNA and CDR2 YSLEER. V was trimmed by 3 bases and J by 1 base, leaving 18 bases between them. CDR3 length: 17 residues. The CDR3 region has the DNA TGCGCCAGCAGCCAGGAGGTGGGACTCAATTCGAACACTGAAGCTTTCTTT. Translation: CASSQEVGLNSNTEAFF.

V is TRBV29-1 and J is TRBJ2-2; D remains ambiguous. V dropped 5 bases and J dropped 1 base, with 11 bases sitting between them. The germline V gene has CDR1 SQVTM and CDR2 ANQGSEA. This CDR3 comprises 14 residues. The CDR3 here is CSVRTQRNTGELFF. The CDR3 DNA reads as TGCAGCGTTCGGACCCAGAGGAACACCGGGGAGCTGTTTTTT.

This chain uses TRBV12-3 or TRBV12-4 with TRBJ2-1, with TRBD2 matching 9 bases. The V segment lost 6 bases and the J segment 3 bases; nucleotides outside the gene matches: 9. This CDR3 spans 16 amino acids. CDR3 loop: CASSPPGTSFYNEQFF. CDR3 DNA: TGTGCCAGCAGCCCCCCCGGGACTAGCTTCTACAATGAGCAGTTCTTC.

The chain is built from TRBV3-1 and TRBJ2-5; possibly TRBD1 or TRBD2 for D (5 bases each). Trimming cost V 1 base and J 1 base, with 7 bases left between them. The CDR3 is 14 amino acids. Germline lookup yields CDR1 LGHDT and CDR2 YNNKEL (reference sequence). The CDR3 DNA follows: TGTGCCAGCAGCCAAGCCGGGACCCAAGAGACCCAGTACTTC. This sequence encodes CASSQAGTQETQYF.

This chain links TRBV27 with TRBJ2-5; 10 bases fit TRBD2. The trim removed 1 base at V and 11 bases at J, leaving 10 bases unmatched. The V gene's germline CDR1 is MNHEY and CDR2 SMNVEV (reference sequence). The CDR3 spans 15 residues. This CDR3 is CASSLFSGRSNEQYF. DNA for the CDR3: TGTGCCAGCAGTTTATTTAGCGGGAGGTCCAATGAGCAGTACTTC.

The chain employs TRBV5-1 and TRBJ1-2; TRBD1 agrees at 11 bases. There are 14 residues in the CDR3. The germline CDR1 and CDR2 sequences are SGHRS and YFSETQ. The V gene end was trimmed by 4 bases and the J gene end by 7 bases; junction bases not matched to a gene: 6. In nucleotides, the CDR3 is TGCGCCAGCAGCCCGGGACAGGGGGAGAGTGGCTACACCTTC. Protein product: CASSPGQGESGYTF.

The CDR3 sequence is CASSLEGFDNEQFF. The DNA for the CDR3 is TGTGCCAGCAGCTTGGAGGGCTTTGACAATGAGCAGTTCTTC. This sequence joins TRBV5-6 and TRBJ2-1; no reliable D call. Germline V gene data show CDR1 as SGHDT and CDR2 as YYEEEE. The CDR3 is 14 residues long. The V gene lost 0 bases and the J gene lost 5 bases, with 9 bases spanning the gap.

This sequence joins TRBV29-1 and TRBJ2-7; TRBD2 might be the D (5 bases). The CDR3 extends over 12 amino acids. V was clipped by 5 bases and J by 2 bases, with 10 bases between them. CDR1 is SQVTM, CDR2 ANQGSEA, per germline. CDR3 sequence reads: CSVHRGPYEQYF. CDR3 nucleotide sequence: TGCAGCGTTCATCGAGGGCCCTACGAGCAGTACTTC.

The chain links TRBV20-1 to TRBJ2-7; TRBD2 aligns across 8 bases. CDR1 and CDR2 (germline): DFQATT, SNEGSKA (reference sequence). The CDR3 totals 14 residues. Unmatched junction bases numbered 12, after V lost 5 bases and J lost 6 bases. The CDR3 reads CSASRVAGRSEQYF. CDR3 DNA sequence: TGCAGTGCTTCCCGGGTAGCGGGAAGAAGCGAGCAGTACTTC.

This clonotype was seen repeatedly, ten times or more. This chain links TRBV4-1 with TRBJ2-1; 12 positions match TRBD2. V was pared by 1 base and J by 5 bases, with 6 bases of the junction left unmatched. Germline CDR1 and CDR2: MGHRA and YSYEKL. The length of the CDR3 is 17 residues. CDR3 region: CASSQALPSGRDNEQFF. The CDR3 nucleotides are TGCGCCAGCAGCCAAGCCCTTCCTAGCGGGAGGGACAATGAGCAGTTCTTC.

The CDR3 coding sequence is TGCAGTGCTAGATTCGGGGAATCCTACGAGCAGTACTTC. Translating it yields CSARFGESYEQYF. The chain employs TRBV20-1 and TRBJ2-7; D may be TRBD2 (5 bases). Germline V CDR1 and CDR2: DFQATT, SNEGSKA (reference sequence). The CDR3 contains 13 residues. Trimming shortened V by 2 bases and J by 1 base, and 9 bases separated the two germline ends.

This chain connects TRBV12-3 or TRBV12-4 to TRBJ2-7; no reliable D call. The CDR3 length is 13 residues. Between the trimmed V and J ends, which lost 6 bases and 1 base, there was a span of 10 bases. CDR3 amino acids: CASRPAISYEQYF. The CDR3 DNA sequence: TGTGCCAGCAGACCGGCGATTTCCTACGAGCAGTACTTC.

As to this clonotype: The junction departs from germline at one end; a sequencing error may be responsible. This chain uses TRBV5-1 with TRBJ2-3, with TRBD2 as a possible D gene (6 bases). There are 15 residues in the CDR3. The germline V gene has CDR1 SGHRS and CDR2 YFSETQ. The CDR3 protein is CVSSLDGGKGDTQYF. CDR3 DNA sequence: TGCGTCAGCAGCTTGGATGGCGGGAAAGGAGATACGCAGTATTTT.

This clonotype has a handful of counts. V usage is TRBV5-1 and J usage is TRBJ2-1; D might be TRBD2 (5 bases). CDR3 length equals 15 residues. V shed 4 bases and J shed 0 bases, with 11 bases lying between them. In germline, CDR1 is SGHRS, CDR2 YFSETQ. In nucleotides, the CDR3 is TGCGCCAGCAGCCCCGGGGTAAGCTCCTACAATGAGCAGTTCTTC. Encoded protein: CASSPGVSSYNEQFF.

This clonotype occurred a few times. This rearrangement joins TRBV6-2 or TRBV6-3 to TRBJ1-1; D perhaps matches TRBD1 (5 bases). Trimming took 6 bases from V and 1 from J, leaving 12 bases between them. CDR1 and CDR2 from the germline V gene are MNHEY and SVGEGT. The CDR3 spans 14 residues. The DNA of the CDR3 is TGTGCCAGCAGCGCGGGGCCAGCGAACACTGAAGCTTTCTTT. Translating gives CASSAGPANTEAFF.

This clonotype was seen more than once but under ten times. The chain is built from TRBV18 and TRBJ2-7; TRBD2 matches 7 bases. The CDR3 length is 14 residues. V lost 3 bases to trimming and J lost 2 bases; unmatched junction nucleotides: 4. From germline, CDR1 is KGHSH and CDR2 LQKENI. This CDR3 is CASSPGLQPYEQYF. CDR3 DNA: TGTGCCAGCTCACCGGGACTACAGCCCTACGAGCAGTACTTC.

The CDR3 bases are TGTGCCAGCAGTTTTTATCAATTGGGTTCGACGGAATACACCGGGGAGCTGTTTTTT. Its protein product is CASSFYQLGSTEYTGELFF. The V call is TRBV28, the J call TRBJ2-2; unclear D gene. The germline CDR1 and CDR2 sequences are MDHEN and SYDVKM. CDR3 length: 19 amino acids. Trimming took 3 bases from V and 3 from J, leaving 23 bases between them.